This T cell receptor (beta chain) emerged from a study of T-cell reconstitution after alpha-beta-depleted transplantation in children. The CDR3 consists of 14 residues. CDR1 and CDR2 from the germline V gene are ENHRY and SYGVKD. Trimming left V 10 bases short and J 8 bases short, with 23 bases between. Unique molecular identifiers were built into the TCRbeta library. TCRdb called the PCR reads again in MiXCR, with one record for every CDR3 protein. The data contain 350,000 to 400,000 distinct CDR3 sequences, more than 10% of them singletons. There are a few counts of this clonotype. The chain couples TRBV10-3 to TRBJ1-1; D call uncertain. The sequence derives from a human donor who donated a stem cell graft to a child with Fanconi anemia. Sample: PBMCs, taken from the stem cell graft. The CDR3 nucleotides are TGTGCCACCACGCCTGGCGGCGGGATGGAGGAAGCTTTCTTT. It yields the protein CATTPGGGMEEAFF.